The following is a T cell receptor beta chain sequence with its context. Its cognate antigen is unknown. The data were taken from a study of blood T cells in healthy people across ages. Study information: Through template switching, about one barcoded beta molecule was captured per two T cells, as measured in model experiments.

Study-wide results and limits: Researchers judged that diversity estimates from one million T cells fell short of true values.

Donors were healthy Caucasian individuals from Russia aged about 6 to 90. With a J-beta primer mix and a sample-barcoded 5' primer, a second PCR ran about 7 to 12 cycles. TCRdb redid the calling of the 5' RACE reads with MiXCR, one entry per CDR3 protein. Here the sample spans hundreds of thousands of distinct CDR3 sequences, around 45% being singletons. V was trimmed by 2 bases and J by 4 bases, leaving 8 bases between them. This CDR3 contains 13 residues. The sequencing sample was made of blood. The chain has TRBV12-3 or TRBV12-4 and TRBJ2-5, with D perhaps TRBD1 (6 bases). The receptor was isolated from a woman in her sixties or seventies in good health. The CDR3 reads CASSLWGPETQYF. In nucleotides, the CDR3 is TGTGCCAGCAGTTTATGGGGGCCAGAGACCCAGTACTTC.